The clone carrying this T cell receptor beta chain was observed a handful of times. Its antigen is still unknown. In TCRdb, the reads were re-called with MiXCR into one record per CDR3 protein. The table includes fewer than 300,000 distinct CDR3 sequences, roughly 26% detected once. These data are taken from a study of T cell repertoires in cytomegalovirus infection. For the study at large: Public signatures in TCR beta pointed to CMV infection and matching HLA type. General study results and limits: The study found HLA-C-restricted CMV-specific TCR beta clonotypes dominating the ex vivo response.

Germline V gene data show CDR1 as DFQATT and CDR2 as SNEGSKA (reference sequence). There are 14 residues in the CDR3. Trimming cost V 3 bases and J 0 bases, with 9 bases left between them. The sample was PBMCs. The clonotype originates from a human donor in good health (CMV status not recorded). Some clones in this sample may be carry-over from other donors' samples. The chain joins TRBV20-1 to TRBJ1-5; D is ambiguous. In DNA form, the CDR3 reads TGCAGTGCTAGTTCGGCTTATAGCAATCAGCCCCAGCATTTT. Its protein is CSASSAYSNQPQHF.